The 27 T cell receptor beta chains presented below share a single source sample, sequenced in a study of cytotoxic CD8 clonotypes in ibrutinib-treated CLL. Clones were sequenced by immunoSEQ multiplex PCR, and TCRdb holds only the in-frame ones, with some missing. This table has 76,000 or so clones, around four fifths appearing once. The source material was PBMCs, sampled after 24 months of ibrutinib treatment. Source of these receptors: a human donor with chronic lymphocytic leukemia.

The gene calls are TRBV19 and TRBJ2-7; D unresolved. Germline CDR1 is LNHDA and CDR2 is SQIVND (reference sequence). V gave up 1 base and J gave up 0 bases, with 7 bases separating them. CDR3 size: 14 residues. DNA of the CDR3: TGTGCCAGTAGTATAGGCCGTTACTCCTACGAGCAGTACTTC. Protein sequence: CASSIGRYSYEQYF.

This chain joins TRBV7-9 and TRBJ2-5, with D unresolved. Germline CDR1 is SEHNR and CDR2 is FQNEAQ (reference sequence). V was trimmed by 6 bases and J by 5 bases, leaving 7 bases between them. The CDR3 totals 11 residues. The CDR3 loop is CASSSRETQYF. The CDR3 DNA is TGTGCCAGCAGTTCGAGGGAGACCCAGTACTTC.

This chain joins TRBV4-3 and TRBJ1-2; D unresolved. V was trimmed by 4 bases and J by 2 bases, leaving 14 bases between them. Germline assignment: CDR1 LGHNA and CDR2 YSLEER. The CDR3 covers 15 residues. DNA of the CDR3: TGCGCCAGCAGCCTCTCAGAGGGCAGAAACTATGGCTACACCTTC. Translated, it gives CASSLSEGRNYGYTF.

The chain recombines TRBV5-1 with TRBJ2-3; TRBD1 matches 7 bases. The CDR3 length is 14 residues. Germline CDR1 and CDR2: SGHRS and YFSETQ. Trimming at V came to 6 bases and at J to 0 bases, leaving 4 bases not matched to a gene. The CDR3 DNA is TGCGCCAGCACCAGGGGACAGAGCACAGATACGCAGTATTTT. Translating gives CASTRGQSTDTQYF. Full variable domain (rest looked up from reference TRBV5-1 and TRBJ2-3): KAGVTQTPRYLIKTRGQQVTLSCSPISGHRSVSWYQQTPGQGLQFLFEYFSETQRNKGNFPGRFSGRQFSNSRSEMNVSTLELGDSALYLCASTRGQSTDTQYFGPGTRLTVL.

The chain joins TRBV18 to TRBJ2-7; a possible D gene is TRBD2 (6 bases). The V gene lost 3 bases and the J gene lost 6 bases, with 15 bases spanning the gap. Germline V gene data show CDR1 as KGHSH and CDR2 as LQKENI. This CDR3 contains 14 residues. The CDR3 DNA reads as TGTGCCAGCTCACCGCAGGCGGGGTCTCTCGAGCAGTACTTC. Translated: CASSPQAGSLEQYF. Filled out from reference TRBV18 and TRBJ2-7, the complete variable domain reads NAGVMQNPRHLVRRRGQEARLRCSPMKGHSHVYWYRQLPEEGLKFMVYLQKENIIDESGMPKERFSAEFPKEGPSILRIQQVVRGDSAAYFCASSPQAGSLEQYFGPGTRLTVT.

This clone turned up a few times. The V call is TRBV28, the J call TRBJ1-2, with D unresolved. CDR1 and CDR2 from the germline V gene are MDHEN and SYDVKM. The CDR3 length is 14 residues. V lost 1 base and J 4 bases, leaving 10 bases between the germline ends. The CDR3 loop reads CASSLYAGSYGYTF. The CDR3 DNA is TGTGCCAGCAGTTTATACGCAGGTTCCTATGGCTACACCTTC.

The count of this clone is one. The rearrangement uses TRBV7-8 and TRBJ2-1; TRBD2 is a possible D gene (5 bases). Germline-derived CDR1 and CDR2 are SGHVS and FQNEAQ. This CDR3 has 16 amino acids. Trimming stripped 4 bases from V and 3 bases from J, with 16 bases between. CDR3 DNA sequence: TGTGCCAGCAGCTCCACTGATAGCGCGCTCTACAATGAGCAGTTCTTC. Its translation: CASSSTDSALYNEQFF.

This clone turned up a few times. CDR3: CASRGRWEEGSQHF. CDR3 bases: TGTGCCAGTAGGGGCCGGTGGGAAGAAGGGTCCCAGCATTTT. V and J are TRBV19 and TRBJ1-5; D call uncertain. This CDR3 is 14 amino acids long. In germline, CDR1 is LNHDA, CDR2 SQIVND (reference sequence). Trimming took 6 bases from V and 11 from J, leaving 20 bases between them.

CDR3 nucleotides: TGTGCCAGCAGTTACGTCCGCTTCGGAGGGGTCGACGAGCAGTACTTC. Its translation is CASSYVRFGGVDEQYF. V is TRBV6-5 and J is TRBJ2-7, with D possibly matching TRBD2 (6 bases). From germline, CDR1 is MNHEY and CDR2 SVGAGI. Deletions cut 2 bases from V and 5 bases from J, with 19 bases between. CDR3 length: 16 residues.

The chain uses TRBV14 and TRBJ2-1; D unresolved. The CDR3 loop spans 11 amino acids. V dropped 4 bases and J dropped 8 bases, with 6 bases sitting between them. Looked up from germline, CDR1 is SGHDN and CDR2 is FVKESK. The CDR3 sequence is CASSLNHEQFF. In nucleotides, the CDR3 is TGTGCCAGCAGCCTCAACCATGAGCAGTTCTTC.

V usage is TRBV7-2 and J usage is TRBJ2-5; TRBD1 matches at 11 bases. The CDR3 has 16 amino acids. The V gene end was trimmed by 5 bases and the J gene end by 5 bases; junction bases not matched to a gene: 10. Germline lookup yields CDR1 SGHTA and CDR2 FQGNSA. CDR3: CASSTRDRGSRETQYF. In DNA, the CDR3 is TGTGCCAGCAGCACCCGGGACAGGGGGTCGAGGGAGACCCAGTACTTC. Using reference TRBV7-2 and TRBJ2-5 for the parts outside the CDR3, the full variable domain is GAGVSQSPSNKVTEKGKDVELRCDPISGHTALYWYRQSLGQGLEFLIYFQGNSAPDKSGLPSDRFSAERTGGSVSTLTIQRTQQEDSAVYLCASSTRDRGSRETQYFGPGTRLLVL.

CDR3 bases: TGTGCCAGCAGCTTAGCGAGGCAGGGTGGCAATCAGCCCCAGCATTTT. Its translation: CASSLARQGGNQPQHF. The chain recombines TRBV7-8 with TRBJ1-5, with D maybe TRBD1 (5 bases). The germline CDR1 and CDR2 sequences are SGHVS and FQNEAQ. V lost 0 bases to trimming and J lost 2 bases, with 11 bases between them. The CDR3 loop spans 16 amino acids. Drawing the rest from reference TRBV7-8 and TRBJ1-5, the complete variable domain is GAGVSQSPRYKVAKRGQDVALRCDPISGHVSLFWYQQALGQGPEFLTYFQNEAQLDKSGLPSDRFFAERPEGSVSTLKIQRTQQEDSAVYLCASSLARQGGNQPQHFGDGTRLSIL.

This sequence joins TRBV30 and TRBJ2-7; D not certain. The germline V gene encodes CDR1 GTSNPN and CDR2 SVGIG (reference sequence). The ends were cut back, 4 bases at V and 6 bases at J, with 13 bases in the middle. There are 12 residues in the CDR3. The DNA for the CDR3 is TGTGCCTGGACTGATCGTGAGAGCGAGCAGTACTTC. Protein: CAWTDRESEQYF.

This clone is a singleton in its sample. The CDR3 DNA sequence: TGTGCCTGGAGCAGACAGGGCGATGAAAAACTGTTTTTT. This sequence encodes CAWSRQGDEKLFF. The chain has TRBV30 and TRBJ1-4; 7 nucleotides agree with TRBD1. Germline V gene sequence: CDR1 GTSNPN, CDR2 SVGIG (reference sequence). The CDR3 runs 13 residues. The trim removed 3 bases at V and 6 bases at J, leaving 4 bases unmatched. The full variable domain, in which reference TRBV30 and TRBJ1-4 provide the parts outside the CDR3, is SQTIHQWPATLVQPVGSPLSLECTVEGTSNPNLYWYRQAAGRGLQLLFYSVGIGQISSEVPQNLSASRPQDRQFILSSKKLLLSDSGFYLCAWSRQGDEKLFFGSGTQLSVL.

The genes are TRBV7-2 and TRBJ2-7; TRBD2 matches 10 bases. J was trimmed by 3 bases and V by 5 bases; bases with no gene match: 10. This CDR3 is built from 16 residues. Germline V gives CDR1 SGHTA, CDR2 FQGNSA. In nucleotides, the CDR3 is TGTGCCAGCAGCCCAGAGGGGACTAGCGTTCACTACGAGCAGTACTTC. Translation gives CASSPEGTSVHYEQYF.

The chain combines TRBV11-2 with TRBJ2-7; no firm D call. CDR1 and CDR2 (germline): SGHAT, FQNNGV. Trimming took off 0 bases at V and 4 bases at J, with 13 bases between the two ends. The CDR3 runs to 15 residues. The CDR3 DNA is TGTGCCAGCAGCTTAGATTATGGGTCAATTTACGAGCAGTACTTC. This translates into CASSLDYGSIYEQYF.

The rearrangement links TRBV7-9 to TRBJ2-7; 10 nucleotides agree with TRBD1. Germline loops: CDR1 SEHNR, CDR2 FQNEAQ (reference sequence). V shed 1 base and J 2 bases; nucleotides not matched to a gene: 2. The CDR3 consists of 15 residues. The CDR3 spells CASSLGTGGTYEQYF. The CDR3 region has the DNA TGTGCCAGCAGCTTAGGGACAGGGGGGACCTACGAGCAGTACTTC.

The chain employs TRBV7-2 and TRBJ2-3, with 8 bases aligning to TRBD2. The J segment lost 3 bases and the V segment lost 1 base, leaving 12 bases of the junction unmatched. This CDR3 comprises 18 residues. Germline V lookup: CDR1 SGHTA, CDR2 FQGNSA. In nucleotides, the CDR3 is TGTGCCAGCAGCTTAGTGCCCTGGGTAGCGGGGAAAACAGATACGCAGTATTTT. This gives the protein CASSLVPWVAGKTDTQYF.

J is TRBJ2-5 and V is TRBV5-1, with 8 bases that match TRBD2. Germline assignment: CDR1 SGHRS and CDR2 YFSETQ. CDR3 length: 16 amino acids. V lost 0 bases to trimming and J lost 4 bases; unmatched junction nucleotides: 8. CDR3 nucleotide sequence: TGCGCCAGCAGCTTGGGCCCCCGGGGGGGAGTAGAGACCCAGTACTTC. This codes for CASSLGPRGGVETQYF.

The chain joins TRBV6-1 to TRBJ2-5; D unclear. The germline V and J ends were trimmed by 1 base and 0 bases, with 3 bases remaining between them. The CDR3 consists of 13 residues. Germline CDR1 reads MNHNS; CDR2 reads SASEGT. CDR3 sequence reads: CASSEVDQETQYF. The DNA for the CDR3 is TGTGCCAGCAGTGAAGTGGACCAAGAGACCCAGTACTTC.

This clone appeared a single time. V is TRBV19 and J is TRBJ1-1; the D gene is possibly TRBD1 (5 bases). CDR3 length: 16 residues. Germline CDR1 LNHDA, CDR2 SQIVND (reference sequence). V lost 3 bases, J lost 0 bases, and 14 bases lay in between. The DNA for the CDR3 is TGTGCCAGTAGTATGGACCACGGACAAATGAACACTGAAGCTTTCTTT. Translating gives CASSMDHGQMNTEAFF.

The CDR3 DNA follows: TGTGCCAGCAGTCGGACATCGGGGCATGGCTACACCTTC. Encoded protein: CASSRTSGHGYTF. J is TRBJ1-2 and V is TRBV6-5, with a weak D call TRBD1 (5 bases). CDR3 length equals 13 residues. Per germline, CDR1 MNHEY and CDR2 SVGAGI. V shed 5 bases and J shed 6 bases, with 13 bases lying between them.

The chain uses TRBV6-6 and TRBJ1-5; 11 bases fit TRBD1. The length of the CDR3 is 15 residues. From germline, CDR1 is MNHNY and CDR2 SVGAGI (reference sequence). Trimming removed 6 bases from V and 6 bases from J; junction bases left unmatched: 7. In DNA, the CDR3 is TGTGCCAGCAGGACCGGGACAGGGGGTGCTCAGCCCCAGCATTTT. It is translated as CASRTGTGGAQPQHF.

The V gene is TRBV6-1, the J gene TRBJ1-2; 7 bases line up with TRBD1. Germline trimming cut 4 bases from V and 4 bases from J; bases unmatched to any gene: 6. CDR1 and CDR2 from the germline V gene are MNHNS and SASEGT. This CDR3 spans 14 amino acids. CDR3 region: CASSVEAGGYGYTF. For the CDR3, the DNA is TGTGCCAGCAGTGTAGAGGCAGGGGGCTATGGCTACACCTTC.

V usage is TRBV7-6 and J usage is TRBJ2-1; unclear D gene. Germline CDR1 SGHVS, CDR2 FNYEAQ. The CDR3 is 13 residues long. V was clipped by 5 bases and J by 4 bases, with 9 bases between them. The CDR3 nucleotides are TGTGCCAGCAGCCTCTATGCGTACAATGAGCAGTTCTTC. Amino acids: CASSLYAYNEQFF.

V is TRBV6-5 and J is TRBJ2-7; 10 positions agree with TRBD1. J was trimmed by 3 bases and V by 8 bases; bases with no gene match: 4. CDR3 length: 13 residues. Per the germline V gene, CDR1 is MNHEY and CDR2 is SVGAGI. Here the CDR3 reads CASGGDRGYEQYF. CDR3 DNA: TGTGCCAGCGGGGGGGACAGGGGCTACGAGCAGTACTTC.

The rearrangement links TRBV7-2 to TRBJ2-7; tentatively, D is TRBD2 (6 bases). Germline lookup yields CDR1 SGHTA and CDR2 FQGNSA. The CDR3 sequence is 13 residues long. Trimming took off 8 bases at V and 7 bases at J, with 18 bases between the two ends. CDR3 protein: CASSRDSRGEQYF. The CDR3 DNA is TGTGCCAGCTCCCGGGACTCCCGAGGGGAGCAGTACTTC.